These T cell receptor beta chains were read from a single sample in a study of T cell responses to AZD1222 COVID-19 vaccine. Profiled with immunoSEQ multiplex PCR; TCRdb holds only in-frame clones, not every one. The sample yields roughly 180,000 clones, around 94% seen once. This sample comprised peripheral blood, obtained 28 days after the second AZD1222 dose. The source of these receptors is an adult who received the AZD1222 COVID-19 vaccine. The CDR3 runs from the conserved cysteine through the conserved F or W. D genes are given only for firm matches. Only part of the rows carry a size: once, few, many, or a class if the clone is expanded.

D gene: TRBD1
V gene: TRBV30
J gene: TRBJ1-4
clone size: -
CDR3 DNA: TGTGCCTGGAGTGAGGGACAGCCTAATGAAAAACTGTTTTTT
CDR3 protein: CAWSEGQPNEKLFF

D gene: -
V gene: TRBV6-2/TRBV6-3
J gene: TRBJ1-2
clone size: -
CDR3 DNA: TGTGCCAGCAGTTACGCGCGGGTTGGCTATGGCTACACCTTC
CDR3 protein: CASSYARVGYGYTF

D gene: -
V gene: TRBV11-2
J gene: TRBJ1-1
clone size: -
CDR3 DNA: TGTGCCAGCAGCTTCCAGCAAAGCGGATTAGGCACTGAAGCTTTCTTT
CDR3 protein: CASSFQQSGLGTEAFF

D gene: -
V gene: TRBV5-1
J gene: TRBJ2-5
clone size: -
CDR3 DNA: TGCGCCAGCAGCTTGGGGGGGACTTATCAAGAGACCCAGTACTTC
CDR3 protein: CASSLGGTYQETQYF

D gene: -
V gene: TRBV30
J gene: TRBJ1-2
clone size: -
CDR3 DNA: TGTGCCTGGAATAGGTCCCCGGGAGGCTACACCTTC
CDR3 protein: CAWNRSPGGYTF

D gene: -
V gene: TRBV5-1
J gene: TRBJ2-3
clone size: -
CDR3 DNA: TGCGCCAGCAGCTTGAAGGTCCTAGTAACGTCGGGTGATACGCAGTATTTT
CDR3 protein: CASSLKVLVTSGDTQYF

D gene: TRBD1
V gene: TRBV11-3
J gene: TRBJ1-1
clone size: -
CDR3 DNA: TGTGCCAGCAGCCCAGGGGGCGCGATCACTGAAGCTTTCTTT
CDR3 protein: CASSPGGAITEAFF

D gene: -
V gene: TRBV28
J gene: TRBJ2-7
clone size: -
CDR3 DNA: TGTGCCAGCAGTTTGGAGGGAGCCTACGAGCAGTACTTC
CDR3 protein: CASSLEGAYEQYF

D gene: -
V gene: TRBV19
J gene: TRBJ1-5
clone size: -
CDR3 DNA: TGTGCCAGTAGTACCCGGACACTCTCCGCGACCCAGCATTTT
CDR3 protein: CASSTRTLSATQHF

D gene: -
V gene: TRBV2
J gene: TRBJ1-1
clone size: -
CDR3 DNA: TGTGCCAGCATTGGTTTCACTGAAGCTTTCTTT
CDR3 protein: CASIGFTEAFF

D gene: -
V gene: TRBV21-1
J gene: TRBJ2-1
clone size: -
CDR3 DNA: TGTGCCAGCAGCAAAGCGCCGCTAGCGGGAGTGGCCTCCTACAATGAGCAGTTCTTC
CDR3 protein: CASSKAPLAGVASYNEQFF

D gene: -
V gene: TRBV4-3
J gene: TRBJ1-5
clone size: -
CDR3 DNA: TGCGCCAGCAGCCAAGATCTGGGGTATCAGCCCCAGCATTTT
CDR3 protein: CASSQDLGYQPQHF

D gene: TRBD2
V gene: TRBV4-2
J gene: TRBJ2-5
clone size: -
CDR3 DNA: TGTGCCAGCAGCCAAGTTCTAGCGGGAGGGCGGGAGACCCAGTACTTC
CDR3 protein: CASSQVLAGGRETQYF

D gene: -
V gene: TRBV2
J gene: TRBJ1-2
clone size: -
CDR3 DNA: TGTGCCAGCAGTGAACGGGGAAACTATGGCTACACCTTC
CDR3 protein: CASSERGNYGYTF

D gene: -
V gene: TRBV2
J gene: TRBJ1-6
clone size: once
CDR3 DNA: TGTGCCAGCAGTGAAGCGTTCATATTCAGACCCCTCCACTTT
CDR3 protein: CASSEAFIFRPLHF

D gene: -
V gene: TRBV27
J gene: TRBJ2-3
clone size: -
CDR3 DNA: TGTGCCAGCAGTTTATCTTGGGACACCACAGATACGCAGTATTTT
CDR3 protein: CASSLSWDTTDTQYF

D gene: TRBD1
V gene: TRBV11-2
J gene: TRBJ1-1
clone size: few
CDR3 DNA: TGTGCCAGCAGCGTGTTACAGGGGTTGGGGAACACTGAAGCTTTCTTT
CDR3 protein: CASSVLQGLGNTEAFF

D gene: -
V gene: TRBV27
J gene: TRBJ1-2
clone size: -
CDR3 DNA: TGTGCCAGCTCCCCTACCTACAAGGATGGCTACACCTTC
CDR3 protein: CASSPTYKDGYTF

D gene: -
V gene: TRBV2
J gene: TRBJ2-3
clone size: -
CDR3 DNA: TGTGCCAGCAGTGATCTGGGGGAGACCCCCGATACGCAGTATTTT
CDR3 protein: CASSDLGETPDTQYF

D gene: TRBD1
V gene: TRBV23-1
J gene: TRBJ2-4
clone size: -
CDR3 DNA: TGCGCCAGCAGACCCGGGGACAGGCCGGTGATGGCCAAAAACATTCAGTACTTC
CDR3 protein: CASRPGDRPVMAKNIQYF

D gene: TRBD2
V gene: TRBV7-9
J gene: TRBJ2-7
clone size: -
CDR3 DNA: TGTGCCAGCAGCCCCTGGACTAGTCCCGAGCAGTACTTC
CDR3 protein: CASSPWTSPEQYF

D gene: -
V gene: TRBV6-5
J gene: TRBJ2-7
clone size: once
CDR3 DNA: TGTGCCAGCAGTTATTTGTCCGGGACGGAGTACGAGCAGTACTTC
CDR3 protein: CASSYLSGTEYEQYF

D gene: -
V gene: TRBV29-1
J gene: TRBJ2-7
clone size: -
CDR3 DNA: TGCAGCGCAGGGGGACTAGGTGTCGCCGAGCAGTACTTC
CDR3 protein: CSAGGLGVAEQYF

D gene: -
V gene: TRBV2
J gene: TRBJ1-5
clone size: once
CDR3 DNA: TGTGCCAGCAGGAAACAGGGACTTCATAGCAATCAGCCCCAGCATTTT
CDR3 protein: CASRKQGLHSNQPQHF

D gene: TRBD1
V gene: TRBV18
J gene: TRBJ1-1
clone size: -
CDR3 DNA: TGTGCCAGCTCACCACGGACAGGGGAGAACACTGAAGCTTTCTTT
CDR3 protein: CASSPRTGENTEAFF

D gene: -
V gene: TRBV6-4
J gene: TRBJ2-2
clone size: -
CDR3 DNA: TGTGCCAGCAGTGCCCGGACGGGAAACACCGGGGAGCTGTTTTTT
CDR3 protein: CASSARTGNTGELFF

D gene: -
V gene: TRBV5-1
J gene: TRBJ2-3
clone size: -
CDR3 DNA: TGCGCCAGCAAAACAGGTTCCGATACGCAGTATTTT
CDR3 protein: CASKTGSDTQYF

D gene: -
V gene: TRBV4-1
J gene: TRBJ1-2
clone size: -
CDR3 DNA: TGCGCCAGCAGCCAAGATTGGGGGGGTGATGCCTACACCTTC
CDR3 protein: CASSQDWGGDAYTF

D gene: TRBD1
V gene: TRBV27
J gene: TRBJ1-1
clone size: -
CDR3 DNA: TGTGCCAGCAGAAGGGGGCCGTACACTGAAGCTTTCTTT
CDR3 protein: CASRRGPYTEAFF